This T cell receptor beta chain was sequenced for a study of beta chain features in type 1 diabetes. Trimming took 6 bases from V and 7 from J; bases not matched to a gene: 8. This CDR3 region has 14 residues. From germline, CDR1 is MDHEN and CDR2 SYDVKM. Since all of the isolated RNA was reverse transcribed, expressed TCRB transcripts were what got sequenced. Assay used: immunoSEQ multiplex PCR; TCRdb lists only in-frame clones, some missing. The table records approximately 340,000 clones, over 12% of them present only once. This clone occurred a few times. The TCR comes from a woman younger than 35 in good health. This sequence joins TRBV28 and TRBJ2-7; 11 bases line up with TRBD1. Specimen: naive CD4+ T cells from blood. The CDR3 loop reads CASRVGQGASEQYF. Written as DNA, the CDR3 is TGTGCCAGCAGAGTAGGACAGGGGGCTTCGGAGCAGTACTTC.